The T cell receptor beta chain under discussion was sequenced for a study of cytomegalovirus exposure and HLA in healthy donors. General study points: It emerged from a later analysis that several of the most significant clusters appeared to be linked to common viral pathogens.

This CDR3 comprises 16 residues. Trimming cost V 5 bases and J 7 bases, with 24 bases left between them. Germline V gene lookup returns CDR1 MNHEY and CDR2 SMNVEV (reference sequence). Comment on this clone: Its antigen is unidentified.

Researchers ran the PCR with 60 Vbeta and 13 Jbeta primers. TCRdb's copy holds only in-frame clones and misses some; the assay was immunoSEQ multiplex PCR. The data hold about 160,000 clones, with about 81% observed a single time. This chain connects TRBV27 to TRBJ2-7, with a tentative D call TRBD1 (5 bases). The material sequenced was PBMCs. The clonotype originates from a girl aged 5-17 years in good health and CMV-seropositive. CDR3 sequence (DNA): TGTGCCAGCAGTCCCTCGCAGGGTAATTTCCCCGGGGAGCAGTACTTC. This gives the protein CASSPSQGNFPGEQYF.